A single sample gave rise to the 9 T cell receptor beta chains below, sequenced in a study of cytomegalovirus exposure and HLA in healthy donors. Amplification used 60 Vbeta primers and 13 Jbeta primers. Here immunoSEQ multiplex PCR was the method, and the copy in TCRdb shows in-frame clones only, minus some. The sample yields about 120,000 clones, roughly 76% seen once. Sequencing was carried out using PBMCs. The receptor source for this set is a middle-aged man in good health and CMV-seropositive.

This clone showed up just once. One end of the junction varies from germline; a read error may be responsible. This CDR3 is CANSAFSQGSEQFF. The CDR3 DNA reads TGTGCCAACAGTGCTTTCTCACAGGGAAGTGAGCAGTTCTTC. The V and J genes are TRBV6-5 and TRBJ2-1, with a possible D match to TRBD1 (6 bases). CDR3 length: 14 amino acids. Germline V lookup: CDR1 MNHEY, CDR2 SVGAGI.

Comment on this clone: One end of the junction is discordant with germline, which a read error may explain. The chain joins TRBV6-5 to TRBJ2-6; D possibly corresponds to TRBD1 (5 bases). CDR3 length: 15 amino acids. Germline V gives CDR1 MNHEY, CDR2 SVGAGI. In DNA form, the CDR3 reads TGTGCCAGCAGGACTCTATCCGCTGGGGCCAACGGCCTGACTTTC. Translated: CASRTLSAGANGLTF.

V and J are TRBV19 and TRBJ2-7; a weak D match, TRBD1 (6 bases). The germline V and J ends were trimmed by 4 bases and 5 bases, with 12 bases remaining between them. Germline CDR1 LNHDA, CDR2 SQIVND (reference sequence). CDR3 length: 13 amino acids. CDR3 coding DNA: TGTGCCAGTAGTAAGACAGGCCCAGACGAGCAGTACTTC. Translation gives CASSKTGPDEQYF.

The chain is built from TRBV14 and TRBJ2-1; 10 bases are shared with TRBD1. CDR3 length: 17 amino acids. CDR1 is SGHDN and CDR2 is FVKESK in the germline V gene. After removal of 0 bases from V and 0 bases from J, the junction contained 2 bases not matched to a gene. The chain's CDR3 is CASSQEGQGTSYNEQFF. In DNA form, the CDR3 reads TGTGCCAGCAGCCAAGAGGGACAGGGGACCTCCTACAATGAGCAGTTCTTC.

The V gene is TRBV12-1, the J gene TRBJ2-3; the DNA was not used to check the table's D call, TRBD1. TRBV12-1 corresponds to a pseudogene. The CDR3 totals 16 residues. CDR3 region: CARNPPPGGMTDTQYF. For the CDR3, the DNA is TGTGCCAGAAACCCTCCGCCAGGGGGTATGACAGATACGCAGTATTTT.

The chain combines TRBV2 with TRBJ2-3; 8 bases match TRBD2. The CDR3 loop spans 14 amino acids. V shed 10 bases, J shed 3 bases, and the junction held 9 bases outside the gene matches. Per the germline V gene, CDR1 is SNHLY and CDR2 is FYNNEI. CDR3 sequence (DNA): TGTGCCACCAGCGGGAGCGGGAAGACAGATACGCAGTATTTT. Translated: CATSGSGKTDTQYF.

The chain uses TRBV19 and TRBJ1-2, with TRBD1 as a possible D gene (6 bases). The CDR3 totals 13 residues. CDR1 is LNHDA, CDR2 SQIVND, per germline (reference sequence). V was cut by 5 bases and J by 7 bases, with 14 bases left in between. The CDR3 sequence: CASSPRTALGYTF. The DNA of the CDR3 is TGTGCCAGTAGTCCCCGGACAGCTCTTGGCTACACCTTC.

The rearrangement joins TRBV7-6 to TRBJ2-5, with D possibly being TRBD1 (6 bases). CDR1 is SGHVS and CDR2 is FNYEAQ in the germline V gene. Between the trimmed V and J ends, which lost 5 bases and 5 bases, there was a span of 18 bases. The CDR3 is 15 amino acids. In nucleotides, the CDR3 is TGTGCCAGCAGCCCCTGGACAGCTGAGGGGGAGACCCAGTACTTC. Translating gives CASSPWTAEGETQYF. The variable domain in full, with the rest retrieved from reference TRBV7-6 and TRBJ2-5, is GAGVSQSPRYKVTKRGQDVALRCDPISGHVSLYWYRQALGQGPEFLTYFNYEAQQDKSGLPNDRFSAERPEGSISTLTIQRTEQRDSAMYRCASSPWTAEGETQYFGPGTRLLVL.

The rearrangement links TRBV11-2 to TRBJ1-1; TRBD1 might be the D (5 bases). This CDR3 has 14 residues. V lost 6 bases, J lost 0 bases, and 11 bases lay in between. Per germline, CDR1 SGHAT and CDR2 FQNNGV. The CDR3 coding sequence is TGTGCCAGCAGTCGACAGATGATGAACACTGAAGCTTTCTTT. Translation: CASSRQMMNTEAFF.